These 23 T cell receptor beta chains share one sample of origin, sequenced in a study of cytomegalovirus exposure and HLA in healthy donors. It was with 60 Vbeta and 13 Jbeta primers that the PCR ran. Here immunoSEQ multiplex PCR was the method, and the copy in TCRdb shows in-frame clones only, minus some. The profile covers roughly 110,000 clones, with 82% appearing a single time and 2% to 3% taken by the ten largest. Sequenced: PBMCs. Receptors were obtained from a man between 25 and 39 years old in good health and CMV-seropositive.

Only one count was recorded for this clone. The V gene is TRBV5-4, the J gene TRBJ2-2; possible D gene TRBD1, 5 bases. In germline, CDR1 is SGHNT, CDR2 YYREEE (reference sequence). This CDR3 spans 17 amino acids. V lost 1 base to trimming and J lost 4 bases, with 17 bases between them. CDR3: CASSLPGPPIVTGELFF. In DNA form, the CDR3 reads TGTGCCAGCAGCTTGCCAGGGCCCCCCATAGTCACCGGGGAGCTGTTTTTT.

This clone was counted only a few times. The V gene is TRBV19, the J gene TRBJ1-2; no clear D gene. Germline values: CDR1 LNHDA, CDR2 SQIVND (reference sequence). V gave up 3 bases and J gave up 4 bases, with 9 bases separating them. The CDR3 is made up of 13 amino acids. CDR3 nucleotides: TGTGCCAGTAGTATCGGGTCGTCCTATGGCTACACCTTC. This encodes CASSIGSSYGYTF. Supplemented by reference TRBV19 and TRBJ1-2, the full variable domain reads DGGITQSPKYLFRKEGQNVTLSCEQNLNHDAMYWYRQDPGQGLRLIYYSQIVNDFQKGDIAEGYSVSREKKESFPLTVTSAQKNPTAFYLCASSIGSSYGYTFGSGTRLTVV.

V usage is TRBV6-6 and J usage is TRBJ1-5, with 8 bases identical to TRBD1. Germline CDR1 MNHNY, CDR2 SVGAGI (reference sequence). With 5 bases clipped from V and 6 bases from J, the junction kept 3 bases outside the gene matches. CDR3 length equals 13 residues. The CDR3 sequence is CASSTGGSQPQHF. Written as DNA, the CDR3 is TGTGCCAGCAGTACAGGGGGTAGTCAGCCCCAGCATTTT.

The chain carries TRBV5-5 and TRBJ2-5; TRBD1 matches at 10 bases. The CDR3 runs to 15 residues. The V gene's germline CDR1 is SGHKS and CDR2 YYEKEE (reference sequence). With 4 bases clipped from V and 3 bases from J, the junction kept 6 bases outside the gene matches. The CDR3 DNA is TGTGCCAGCAGCCCCGGGACAGGGGTGGAAGAGACCCAGTACTTC. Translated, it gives CASSPGTGVEETQYF.

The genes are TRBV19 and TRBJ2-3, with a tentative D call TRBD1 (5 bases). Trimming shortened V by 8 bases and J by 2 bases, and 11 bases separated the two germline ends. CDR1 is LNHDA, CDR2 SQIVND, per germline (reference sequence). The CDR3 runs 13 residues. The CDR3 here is CASGVGATDTQYF. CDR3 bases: TGTGCCAGTGGCGTTGGGGCCACAGATACGCAGTATTTT.

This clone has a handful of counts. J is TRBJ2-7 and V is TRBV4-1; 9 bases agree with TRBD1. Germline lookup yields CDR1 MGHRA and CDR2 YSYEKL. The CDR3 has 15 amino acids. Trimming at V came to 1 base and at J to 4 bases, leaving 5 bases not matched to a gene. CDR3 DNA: TGCGCCAGCAGCCAAGCCTGGACAGGGGAATACGAGCAGTACTTC. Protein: CASSQAWTGEYEQYF.

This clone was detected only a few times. The CDR3 coding sequence is TGTGCCAGCTCACCACCGGGACAGGGGGGGTTCACTGAAGCTTTCTTT. Amino acids: CASSPPGQGGFTEAFF. V gene TRBV18 combines with J gene TRBJ1-1, with TRBD1 identical over 11 bases. This CDR3 has 16 residues. The germline V gene encodes CDR1 KGHSH and CDR2 LQKENI. Unmatched junction bases numbered 4, after V lost 0 bases and J lost 4 bases.

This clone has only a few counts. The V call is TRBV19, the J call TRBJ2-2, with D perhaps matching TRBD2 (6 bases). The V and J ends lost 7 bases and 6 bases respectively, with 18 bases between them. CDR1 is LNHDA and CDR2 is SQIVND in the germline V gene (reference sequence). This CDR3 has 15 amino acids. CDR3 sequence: CASTRIGGFAGELFF. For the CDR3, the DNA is TGTGCCAGTACCCGGATCGGGGGATTTGCCGGGGAGCTGTTTTTT.

The CDR3 loop reads CAISDGQVGTEAFF. The CDR3 DNA reads as TGTGCCATCAGTGACGGACAGGTAGGAACTGAAGCTTTCTTT. The gene calls are TRBV10-3 and TRBJ1-1; 7 nucleotides align to TRBD1. Germline V gene sequence: CDR1 ENHRY, CDR2 SYGVKD. The CDR3 has 14 amino acids. Germline trimming cut 3 bases from V and 5 bases from J; bases unmatched to any gene: 6.

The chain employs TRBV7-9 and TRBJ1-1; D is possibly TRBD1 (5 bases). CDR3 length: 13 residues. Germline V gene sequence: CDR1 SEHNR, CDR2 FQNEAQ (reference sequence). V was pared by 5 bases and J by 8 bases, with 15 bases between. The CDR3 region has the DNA TGTGCCAGCAGCGCGACAGTGATTGGGGAAGCTTTCTTT. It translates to CASSATVIGEAFF. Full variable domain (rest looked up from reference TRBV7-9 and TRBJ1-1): DTGVSQNPRHKITKRGQNVTFRCDPISEHNRLYWYRQTLGQGPEFLTYFQNEAQLEKSRLLSDRFSAERPKGSFSTLEIQRTEQGDSAMYLCASSATVIGEAFFGQGTRLTVV.

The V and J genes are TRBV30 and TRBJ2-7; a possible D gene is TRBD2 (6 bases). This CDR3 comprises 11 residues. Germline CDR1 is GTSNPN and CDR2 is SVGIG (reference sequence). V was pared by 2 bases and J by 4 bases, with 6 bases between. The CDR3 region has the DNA TGTGCCTGGAGTCGGGAGTACGAGCAGTACTTC. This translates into CAWSREYEQYF. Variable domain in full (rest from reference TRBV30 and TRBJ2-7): SQTIHQWPATLVQPVGSPLSLECTVEGTSNPNLYWYRQAAGRGLQLLFYSVGIGQISSEVPQNLSASRPQDRQFILSSKKLLLSDSGFYLCAWSREYEQYFGPGTRLTVT.

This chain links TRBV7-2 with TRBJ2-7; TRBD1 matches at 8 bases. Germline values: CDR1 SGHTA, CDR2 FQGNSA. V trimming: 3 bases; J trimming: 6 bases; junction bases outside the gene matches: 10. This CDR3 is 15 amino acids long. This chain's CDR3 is CASSFLGQVVGEQYF. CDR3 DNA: TGTGCCAGCAGCTTTCTGGGACAGGTAGTGGGCGAGCAGTACTTC. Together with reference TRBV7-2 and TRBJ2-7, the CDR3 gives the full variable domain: GAGVSQSPSNKVTEKGKDVELRCDPISGHTALYWYRQSLGQGLEFLIYFQGNSAPDKSGLPSDRFSAERTGGSVSTLTIQRTQQEDSAVYLCASSFLGQVVGEQYFGPGTRLTVT.

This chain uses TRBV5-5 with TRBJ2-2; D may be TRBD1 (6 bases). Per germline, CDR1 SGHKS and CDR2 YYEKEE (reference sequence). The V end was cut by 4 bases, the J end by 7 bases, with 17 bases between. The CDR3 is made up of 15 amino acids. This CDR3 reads CASSLAQGIGGELFF. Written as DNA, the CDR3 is TGTGCCAGCAGCCTGGCCCAGGGGATTGGCGGGGAGCTGTTTTTT.

Here the CDR3 DNA reads TGCGCCAGCAGCCAAGTGTATACTCACTATGGCTACACCTTC. This codes for CASSQVYTHYGYTF. The chain is built from TRBV4-3 and TRBJ1-2; D is unclear. Per the germline V gene, CDR1 is LGHNA and CDR2 is YSLEER. This CDR3 is 14 amino acids long. V was trimmed by 1 base and J by 3 bases, leaving 9 bases between them.

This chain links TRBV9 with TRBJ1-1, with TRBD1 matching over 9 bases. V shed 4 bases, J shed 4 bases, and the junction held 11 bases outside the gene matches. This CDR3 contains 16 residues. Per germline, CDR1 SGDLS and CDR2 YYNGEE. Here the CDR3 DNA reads TGTGCCAGCAGCCCCGGGACAGGGTTTGTTCGCACTGAAGCTTTCTTT. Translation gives CASSPGTGFVRTEAFF. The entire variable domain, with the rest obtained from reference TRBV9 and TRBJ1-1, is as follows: DSGVTQTPKHLITATGQRVTLRCSPRSGDLSVYWYQQSLDQGLQFLIQYYNGEERAKGNILERFSAQQFPDLHSELNLSSLELGDSALYFCASSPGTGFVRTEAFFGQGTRLTVV.

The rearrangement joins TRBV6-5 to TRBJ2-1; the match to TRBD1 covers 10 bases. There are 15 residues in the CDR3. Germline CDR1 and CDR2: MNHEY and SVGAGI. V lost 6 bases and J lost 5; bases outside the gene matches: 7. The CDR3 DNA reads TGTGCCAGCAGAGAGGGGACAGGGGCTAACAATGAGCAGTTCTTC. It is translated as CASREGTGANNEQFF.

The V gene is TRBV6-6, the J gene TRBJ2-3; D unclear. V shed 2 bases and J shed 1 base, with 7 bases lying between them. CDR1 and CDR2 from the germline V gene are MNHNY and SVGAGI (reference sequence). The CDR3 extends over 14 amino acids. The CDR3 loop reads CASSYGQGTDTQYF. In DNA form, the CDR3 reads TGTGCCAGCAGTTACGGCCAGGGCACAGATACGCAGTATTTT.

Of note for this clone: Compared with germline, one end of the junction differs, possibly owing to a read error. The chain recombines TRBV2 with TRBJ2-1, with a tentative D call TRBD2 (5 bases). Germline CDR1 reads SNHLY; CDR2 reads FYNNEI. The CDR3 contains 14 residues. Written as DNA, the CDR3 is TGTGCCAGCAGGGAAGCGGAGTCCTACAATGAGCAGTTCTTC. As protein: CASREAESYNEQFF.

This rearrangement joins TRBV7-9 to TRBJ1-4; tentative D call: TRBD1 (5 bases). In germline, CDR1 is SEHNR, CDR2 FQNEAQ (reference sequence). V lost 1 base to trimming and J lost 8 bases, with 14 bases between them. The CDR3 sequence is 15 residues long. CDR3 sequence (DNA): TGTGCCAGCAGCTTAGTCGCGGGGGGATTCGAAAAACTGTTTTTT. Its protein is CASSLVAGGFEKLFF.

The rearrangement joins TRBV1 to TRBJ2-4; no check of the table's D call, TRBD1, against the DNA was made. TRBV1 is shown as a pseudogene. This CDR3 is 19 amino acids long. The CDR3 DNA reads TGCACCAGCACCCGCGAGGGGGCCCCTTGGCGTCCGCACAAAAACAGTCAGTACTTC. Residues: CTSTREGAPWRPHKNSQYF.

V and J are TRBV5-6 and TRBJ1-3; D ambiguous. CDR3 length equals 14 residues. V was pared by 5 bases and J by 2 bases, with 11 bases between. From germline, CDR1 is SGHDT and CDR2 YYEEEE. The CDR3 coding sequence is TGTGCCAGCAGGTCACCGGGGACTGGAAACACCATATATTTT. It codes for CASRSPGTGNTIYF.

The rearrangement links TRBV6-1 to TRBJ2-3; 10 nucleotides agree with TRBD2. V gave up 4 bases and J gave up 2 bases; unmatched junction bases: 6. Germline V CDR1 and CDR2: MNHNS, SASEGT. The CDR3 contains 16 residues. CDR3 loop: CASSVLAGSPTDTQYF. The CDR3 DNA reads TGTGCCAGCAGTGTACTAGCGGGGTCCCCCACAGATACGCAGTATTTT.

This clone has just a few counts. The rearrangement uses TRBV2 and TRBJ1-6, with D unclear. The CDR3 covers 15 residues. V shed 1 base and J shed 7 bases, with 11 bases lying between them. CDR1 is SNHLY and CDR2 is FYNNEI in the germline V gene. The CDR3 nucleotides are TGTGCCAGCAGTGAAGTCGGAGCCATGAATTCACCCCTCCACTTT. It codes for CASSEVGAMNSPLHF.